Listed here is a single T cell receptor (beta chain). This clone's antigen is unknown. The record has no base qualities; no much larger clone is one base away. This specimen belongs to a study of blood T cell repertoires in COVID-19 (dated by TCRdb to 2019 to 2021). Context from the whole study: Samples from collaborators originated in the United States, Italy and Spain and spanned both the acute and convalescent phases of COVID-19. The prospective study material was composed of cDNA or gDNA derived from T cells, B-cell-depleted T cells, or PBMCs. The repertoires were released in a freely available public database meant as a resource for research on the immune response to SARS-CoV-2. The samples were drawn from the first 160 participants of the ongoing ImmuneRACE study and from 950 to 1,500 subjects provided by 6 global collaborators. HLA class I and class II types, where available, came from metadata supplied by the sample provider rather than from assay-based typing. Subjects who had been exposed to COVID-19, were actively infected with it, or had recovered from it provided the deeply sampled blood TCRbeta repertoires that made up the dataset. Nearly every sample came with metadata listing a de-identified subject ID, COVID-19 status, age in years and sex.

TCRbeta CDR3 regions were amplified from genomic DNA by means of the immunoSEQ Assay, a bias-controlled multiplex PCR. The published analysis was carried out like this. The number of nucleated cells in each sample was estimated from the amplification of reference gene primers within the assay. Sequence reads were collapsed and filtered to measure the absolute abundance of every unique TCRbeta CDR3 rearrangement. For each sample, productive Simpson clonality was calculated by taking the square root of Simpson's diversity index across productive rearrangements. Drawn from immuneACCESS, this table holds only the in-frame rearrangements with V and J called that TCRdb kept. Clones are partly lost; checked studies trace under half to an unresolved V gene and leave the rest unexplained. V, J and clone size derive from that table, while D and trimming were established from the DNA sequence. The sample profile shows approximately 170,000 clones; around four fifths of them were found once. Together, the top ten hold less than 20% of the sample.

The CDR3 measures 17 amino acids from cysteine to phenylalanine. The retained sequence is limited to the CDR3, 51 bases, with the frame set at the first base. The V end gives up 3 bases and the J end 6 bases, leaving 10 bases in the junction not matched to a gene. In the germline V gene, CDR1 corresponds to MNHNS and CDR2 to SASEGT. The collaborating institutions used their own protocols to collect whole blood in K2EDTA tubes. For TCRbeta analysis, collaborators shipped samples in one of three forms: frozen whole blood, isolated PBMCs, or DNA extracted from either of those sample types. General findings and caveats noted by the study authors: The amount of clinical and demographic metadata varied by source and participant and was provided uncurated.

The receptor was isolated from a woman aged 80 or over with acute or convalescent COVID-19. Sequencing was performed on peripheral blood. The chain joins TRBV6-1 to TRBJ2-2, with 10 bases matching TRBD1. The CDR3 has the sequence CASSETTGGVTAGELFF. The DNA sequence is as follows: TGTGCCAGCAGTGAGACGACAGGGGGCGTAACGGCCGGGGAGCTGTTTTTT.